One and the same sample provided the 7 T cell receptor beta chains below, sequenced in a study of blood T cell repertoires in COVID-19. Libraries were prepared by immunoSEQ multiplex PCR; TCRdb keeps only in-frame clonotypes and omits some of them. Seen here are about 400,000 clones, 80% to 90% observed once, and the top ten hold over 1.1%. Sequenced: peripheral blood. Every receptor here comes from a woman aged 25 to 45 with active or convalescent COVID-19.

The table lists this clone with a few counts. The chain combines TRBV2 with TRBJ1-1; D ambiguous. Trimming pared 5 bases from V and 4 bases from J, leaving 8 bases between. In germline, CDR1 is SNHLY, CDR2 FYNNEI. This CDR3 is 12 amino acids long. The CDR3 sequence: CASSSGATEAFF. The CDR3 DNA is TGTGCCAGCAGTTCGGGAGCCACTGAAGCTTTCTTT.

The DNA for the CDR3 is TGTGCCAGCAGTGAAAACTTAGACTATGTGGGCAATCAGCCCCAGCATTTT. Translated: CASSENLDYVGNQPQHF. This rearrangement joins TRBV6-1 to TRBJ1-5; D gene uncertain. V was trimmed by 2 bases and J by 2 bases, leaving 16 bases between them. The germline CDR1 and CDR2 sequences are MNHNS and SASEGT. The CDR3 loop spans 17 amino acids.

The chain employs TRBV21-1 and TRBJ1-1; the table gives TRBD1 as D, unverified against the DNA. TRBV21-1 is a pseudogene. CDR3 length: 15 residues. The CDR3 sequence is CASSIGQEVNTEAFF. DNA of the CDR3: TGTGCCAGCAGCATCGGACAAGAAGTGAACACTGAAGCTTTCTTT.

CDR3 nucleotide sequence: TGTGCCAGTATGGGTTACGTACAGATGACCCGAACCGGGGAGCTGTTTTTT. Its protein is CASMGYVQMTRTGELFF. The rearrangement joins TRBV19 to TRBJ2-2, with D unclear. The CDR3 has 17 residues. CDR1 and CDR2 from the germline V gene are LNHDA and SQIVND (reference sequence). Trimming removed 7 bases from V and 5 bases from J, with 23 bases in between.

V usage is TRBV19 and J usage is TRBJ2-2; 13 bases are shared with TRBD2. The CDR3 sequence is 18 residues long. Germline V lookup: CDR1 LNHDA, CDR2 SQIVND (reference sequence). V lost 10 bases to trimming and J lost 2 bases; unmatched junction nucleotides: 13. CDR3 in DNA: TGTGCCACCCGGACTAGCGGGAGCGGGGGGATCAACACCGGGGAGCTGTTTTTT. It encodes CATRTSGSGGINTGELFF.

With regard to this clone: The same CDR3 is also encoded by other DNA sequences in this sample. The V and J genes are TRBV27 and TRBJ1-5; D is uncertain. Trimming removed 3 bases at V and 3 bases at J, with 3 bases between. The CDR3 covers 12 residues. Germline V gene data show CDR1 as MNHEY and CDR2 as SMNVEV (reference sequence). CDR3 nucleotides: TGTGCCAGCAGTTTCTCCAATCAGCCCCAGCATTTT. Translating it yields CASSFSNQPQHF.

This clone has only a few counts. J is TRBJ2-6 and V is TRBV19; 7 bases are shared with TRBD2. Germline lookup yields CDR1 LNHDA and CDR2 SQIVND (reference sequence). With 2 bases clipped from V and 0 bases from J, the junction kept 16 bases outside the gene matches. This CDR3 is 21 amino acids long. Written as DNA, the CDR3 is TGTGCCAGTAGTATACCCCCCCCTTCGGGGGGTTTTATCTCTGGGGCCAACGTCCTGACTTTC. Residues: CASSIPPPSGGFISGANVLTF.